This T cell receptor beta chain was documented in a study of T cells in Graves' hyperthyroidism and ophthalmopathy. Study results and limitations: A 13 V-J signature model discriminated ophthalmopathy versus stable hyperthyroidism.

This CDR3 has 11 residues. CDR1 SGHTA and CDR2 FQGNSA come from the germline V gene. RNA transcripts served as the template for amplifying TCR beta CDR3 regions. The primer set for the first-round RT-PCR of the TCR CDR3 was HTBI. Each CDR3 protein gets one entry after TCRdb re-called the multiplex PCR reads with MiXCR. The sample shows 500,000 to 750,000 distinct CDR3 sequences, around 42% of them seen only once. Regarding this clonotype: Its cognate antigen is unknown. The junction departs from the called germline gene at one end, perhaps through a read error.

Hyperthyroidism of Graves' type that showed no ophthalmopathy progression within 18 months was stable. It was uncontrolled infection, other autoimmune disease, pregnancy or lactation that excluded patients. The diagnostic basis comprised clinical symptoms, serum thyroxine and TRAb, thyroid ultrasound and orbital computed tomography. The sequence was obtained from a woman aged 18-29 years with Graves' hyperthyroidism. Input material: peripheral blood or thyroid tissue (not recorded which). The chain links TRBV7-2 to TRBJ1-4; no reliable D call. The CDR3 bases are TGTGCCTGGAGTCCACGAGAAAAACTGCTTTTT. Its protein product is CAWSPREKLLF.